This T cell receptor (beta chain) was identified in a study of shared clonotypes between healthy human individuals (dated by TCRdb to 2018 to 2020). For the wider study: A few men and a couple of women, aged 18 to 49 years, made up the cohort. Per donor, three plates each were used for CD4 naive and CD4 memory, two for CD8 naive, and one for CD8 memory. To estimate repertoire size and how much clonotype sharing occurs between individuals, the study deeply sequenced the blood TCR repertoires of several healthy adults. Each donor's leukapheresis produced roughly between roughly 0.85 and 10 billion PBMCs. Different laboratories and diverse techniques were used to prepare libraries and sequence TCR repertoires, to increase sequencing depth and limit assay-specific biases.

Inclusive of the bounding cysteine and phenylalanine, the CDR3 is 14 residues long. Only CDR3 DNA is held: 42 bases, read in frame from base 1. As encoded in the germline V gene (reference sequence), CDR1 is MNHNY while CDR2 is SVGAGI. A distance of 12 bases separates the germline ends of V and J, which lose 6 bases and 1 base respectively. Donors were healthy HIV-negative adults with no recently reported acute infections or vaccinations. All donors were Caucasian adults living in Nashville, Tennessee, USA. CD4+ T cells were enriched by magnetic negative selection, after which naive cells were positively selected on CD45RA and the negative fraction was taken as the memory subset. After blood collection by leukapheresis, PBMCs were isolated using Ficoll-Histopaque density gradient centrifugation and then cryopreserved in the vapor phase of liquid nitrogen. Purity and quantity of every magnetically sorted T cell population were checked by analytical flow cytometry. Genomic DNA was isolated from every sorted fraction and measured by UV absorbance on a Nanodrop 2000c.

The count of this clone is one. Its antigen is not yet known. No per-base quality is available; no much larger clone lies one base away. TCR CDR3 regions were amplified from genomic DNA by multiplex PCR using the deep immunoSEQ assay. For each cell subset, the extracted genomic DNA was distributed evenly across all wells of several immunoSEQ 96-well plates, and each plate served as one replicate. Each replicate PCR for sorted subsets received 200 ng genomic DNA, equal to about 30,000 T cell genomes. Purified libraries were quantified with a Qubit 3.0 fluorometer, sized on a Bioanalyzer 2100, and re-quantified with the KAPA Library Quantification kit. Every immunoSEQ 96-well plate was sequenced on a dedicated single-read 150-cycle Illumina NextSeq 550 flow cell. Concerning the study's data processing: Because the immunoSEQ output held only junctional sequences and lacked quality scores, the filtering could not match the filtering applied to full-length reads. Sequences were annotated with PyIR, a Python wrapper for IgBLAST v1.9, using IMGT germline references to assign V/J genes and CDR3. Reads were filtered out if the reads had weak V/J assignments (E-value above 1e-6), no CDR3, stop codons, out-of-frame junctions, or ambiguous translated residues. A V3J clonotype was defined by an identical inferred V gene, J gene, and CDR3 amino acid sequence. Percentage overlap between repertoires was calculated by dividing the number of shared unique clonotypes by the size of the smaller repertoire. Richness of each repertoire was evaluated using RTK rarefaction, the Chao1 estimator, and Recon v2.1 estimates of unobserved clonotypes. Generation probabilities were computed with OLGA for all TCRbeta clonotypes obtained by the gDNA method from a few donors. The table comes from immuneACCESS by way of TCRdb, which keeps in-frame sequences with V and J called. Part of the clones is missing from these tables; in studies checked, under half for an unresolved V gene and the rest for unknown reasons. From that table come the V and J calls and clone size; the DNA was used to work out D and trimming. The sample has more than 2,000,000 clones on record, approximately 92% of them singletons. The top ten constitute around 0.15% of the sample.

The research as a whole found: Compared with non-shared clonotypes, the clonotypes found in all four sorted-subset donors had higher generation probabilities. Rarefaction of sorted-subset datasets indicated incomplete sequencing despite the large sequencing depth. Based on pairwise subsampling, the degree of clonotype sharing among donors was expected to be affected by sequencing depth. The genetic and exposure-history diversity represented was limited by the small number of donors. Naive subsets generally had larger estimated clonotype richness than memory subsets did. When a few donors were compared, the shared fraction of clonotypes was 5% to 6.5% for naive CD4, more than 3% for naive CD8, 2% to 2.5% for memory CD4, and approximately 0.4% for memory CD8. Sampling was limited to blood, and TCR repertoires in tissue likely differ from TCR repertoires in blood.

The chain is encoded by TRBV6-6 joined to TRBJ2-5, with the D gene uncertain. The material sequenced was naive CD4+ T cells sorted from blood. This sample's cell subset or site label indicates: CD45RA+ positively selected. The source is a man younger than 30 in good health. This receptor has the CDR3 CASRPTRTQETQYF. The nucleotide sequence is TGTGCCAGCAGACCGACCCGGACCCAAGAGACCCAGTACTTC.